The subject of this entry is one T cell receptor beta chain. Antigen specificity is unknown. The assay was carried out at the deep level. Profiled with immunoSEQ multiplex PCR; TCRdb holds only in-frame clones, not every one. The repertoire holds under 2,000,000 clones, about 95% seen once, with 0.9% to 1.5% in the top ten. Germline V gene sequence: CDR1 MNHEY, CDR2 SMNVEV (reference sequence). V was pared by 0 bases and J by 8 bases, with 13 bases between. This CDR3 is 15 amino acids long. The sample belongs to a study of shared clonotypes between healthy human individuals. Study findings and constraints: In general, naive subsets displayed greater estimated richness than memory subsets did. A small donor pool kept down the genetic and exposure-history diversity that was represented. The study's rarefaction showed incomplete sorted-subset sequencing despite large depth.

Naive CD8 cells were CD45RO-negative, positively selected for CCR7, excluding terminally differentiated effector memory CD45RA+ cells. This chain links TRBV27 with TRBJ1-4; a possible D gene is TRBD1 (5 bases). This clonotype was obtained from a man aged 18 to 30 in good health. Sequences were obtained from naive CD8+ T cells sorted from blood. This CDR3 is CASSLSWGSGEKLFF. DNA for the CDR3: TGTGCCAGCAGTTTATCATGGGGGTCTGGGGAAAAACTGTTTTTT.